Presented here are 20 T cell receptor beta chains from one specimen sequenced in a study of blood T cell repertoires in COVID-19. The repertoire was sequenced with immunoSEQ multiplex PCR; TCRdb's copy has only in-frame clones and lacks some. The data hold about 130,000 clones, with 85% observed a single time. The sequencing input was peripheral blood. All receptors come from a human donor in a cohort sampled during active COVID-19.

The chain uses TRBV5-6 and TRBJ1-6, with TRBD1 as a possible D gene (5 bases). The germline V gene has CDR1 SGHDT and CDR2 YYEEEE. This CDR3 spans 14 amino acids. Deletions cut 2 bases from V and 10 bases from J, with 13 bases between. CDR3 region: CASSFSGKGSPLHF. Here the CDR3 DNA reads TGTGCCAGCAGCTTCTCAGGGAAAGGGTCACCCCTCCACTTT.

The CDR3 here is CAWSGSSVETQYF. CDR3 nucleotide sequence: TGTGCCTGGAGTGGGTCTAGCGTAGAGACCCAGTACTTC. The chain uses TRBV30 and TRBJ2-5; TRBD2 is a possible D gene (6 bases). The CDR3 loop spans 13 amino acids. The germline gives CDR1 GTSNPN, CDR2 SVGIG (reference sequence). The V gene lost 1 base and the J gene lost 4 bases, with 10 bases spanning the gap. The whole variable domain, remainder taken from reference TRBV30 and TRBJ2-5, is SQTIHQWPATLVQPVGSPLSLECTVEGTSNPNLYWYRQAAGRGLQLLFYSVGIGQISSEVPQNLSASRPQDRQFILSSKKLLLSDSGFYLCAWSGSSVETQYFGPGTRLLVL.

CDR3 amino acids: CAWSGRQQPQHF. The CDR3 nucleotides are TGTGCCTGGAGTGGCCGACAACAGCCCCAGCATTTT. The chain uses TRBV30 and TRBJ1-5; D ambiguous. CDR1 is GTSNPN, CDR2 SVGIG, per germline (reference sequence). Trimming took off 1 base at V and 7 bases at J, with 8 bases between the two ends. This CDR3 region has 12 residues. Full variable domain (outside the CDR3, taken from reference TRBV30 and TRBJ1-5): SQTIHQWPATLVQPVGSPLSLECTVEGTSNPNLYWYRQAAGRGLQLLFYSVGIGQISSEVPQNLSASRPQDRQFILSSKKLLLSDSGFYLCAWSGRQQPQHFGDGTRLSIL.

This chain connects TRBV19 to TRBJ2-1; 7 bases map to TRBD2. Losses at the gene ends were 2 bases for V and 3 bases for J; bases not matched to a gene: 4. Germline loops: CDR1 LNHDA, CDR2 SQIVND (reference sequence). This CDR3 is 15 amino acids long. This CDR3 reads CASSIRGEYYNEQFF. CDR3 in DNA: TGTGCCAGTAGTATACGGGGGGAGTACTACAATGAGCAGTTCTTC.

The V gene is TRBV13, the J gene TRBJ2-5, with TRBD1 matching over 9 bases. With 3 bases clipped from V and 5 bases from J, the junction kept 4 bases outside the gene matches. The CDR3 is 14 residues long. Germline V CDR1 and CDR2: PRHDT, FYEKMQ (reference sequence). The CDR3 nucleotides read TGTGCCAGCAGCTTTACAGGGGGCCGGGAGACCCAGTACTTC. This sequence encodes CASSFTGGRETQYF.

The chain links TRBV4-1 to TRBJ1-2; D ambiguous. V was clipped by 0 bases and J by 4 bases, with 9 bases between them. Germline CDR1 and CDR2: MGHRA and YSYEKL. The CDR3 is made up of 14 amino acids. The chain's CDR3 is CASSQDVRSYGYTF. CDR3 sequence (DNA): TGCGCCAGCAGCCAAGACGTACGGAGCTATGGCTACACCTTC.

The chain joins TRBV7-8 to TRBJ2-7; TRBD2 aligns across 16 bases. The germline V gene has CDR1 SGHVS and CDR2 FQNEAQ. Trimming at V came to 5 bases and at J to 2 bases, leaving 6 bases not matched to a gene. The CDR3 is made up of 17 amino acids. CDR3 nucleotides: TGTGCCAGCAGCAGCCCCGGGACTAGCGGGGGGGCCTACGAGCAGTACTTC. As protein: CASSSPGTSGGAYEQYF.

The CDR3 region has the DNA TGCGCCAGCAGCTTGTCAGGGGGGGATACGCAGTATTTT. Its protein product is CASSLSGGDTQYF. This rearrangement joins TRBV5-1 to TRBJ2-3, with D possibly being TRBD1 (7 bases). The CDR3 runs to 13 residues. V lost 1 base to trimming and J lost 6 bases, with 9 bases between them. In germline, CDR1 is SGHRS, CDR2 YFSETQ.

The chain is built from TRBV19 and TRBJ2-1; 7 nucleotides match TRBD1. The CDR3 loop spans 15 amino acids. The V segment lost 10 bases and the J segment 0 bases; nucleotides outside the gene matches: 9. Germline V gives CDR1 LNHDA, CDR2 SQIVND (reference sequence). The CDR3 sequence is CATQHDRASYNEQFF. For the CDR3, the DNA is TGTGCCACCCAGCACGACAGGGCCTCCTACAATGAGCAGTTCTTC.

V usage is TRBV5-4 and J usage is TRBJ2-7; D is uncertain. Germline V CDR1 and CDR2: SGHNT, YYREEE (reference sequence). The CDR3 runs 15 residues. Trimming cost V 0 bases and J 3 bases, with 13 bases left between them. CDR3 sequence reads: CASSLGETSCYEQYV. DNA for the CDR3: TGTGCCAGCAGCTTGGGTGAAACGAGCTGCTACGAGCAGTACGTC.

This chain uses TRBV30 with TRBJ2-1; D gene unclear. Germline V lookup: CDR1 GTSNPN, CDR2 SVGIG (reference sequence). V shed 6 bases and J shed 0 bases, with 3 bases lying between them. This CDR3 is built from 11 residues. The CDR3: CACISYNEQFF. As DNA, the CDR3 is TGTGCCTGCATCTCCTACAATGAGCAGTTCTTC.

The chain combines TRBV7-2 with TRBJ1-4, with 9 bases matching TRBD1. Looked up from germline, CDR1 is SGHTA and CDR2 is FQGNSA. There are 15 residues in the CDR3. V lost 1 base, J lost 4 bases, and 1 base stayed unmatched. This CDR3 is CASSLDRGRNEKLFF. CDR3 bases: TGTGCCAGCAGCTTAGACAGGGGGCGTAATGAAAAACTGTTTTTT.

This clone was observed once. This chain uses TRBV5-6 with TRBJ1-5; no clear D. V was trimmed by 2 bases and J by 0 bases, leaving 9 bases between them. Per the germline V gene, CDR1 is SGHDT and CDR2 is YYEEEE. The CDR3 is made up of 15 amino acids. CDR3: CASSFSTRSNQPQHF. The CDR3 nucleotides read TGTGCCAGCAGCTTTTCTACGCGTAGCAATCAGCCCCAGCATTTT.

The chain employs TRBV5-4 and TRBJ2-5, with 9 bases that match TRBD2. Germline V gene sequence: CDR1 SGHNT, CDR2 YYREEE (reference sequence). The V and J ends lost 1 base and 4 bases, in that order; junction bases with no gene match: 5. The CDR3 totals 15 residues. This chain's CDR3 is CASSLLAGGRETQYF. The CDR3 DNA is TGTGCCAGCAGCTTGCTCGCGGGAGGGAGAGAGACCCAGTACTTC. The complete variable domain, with remaining parts taken from reference TRBV5-4 and TRBJ2-5, reads ETGVTQSPTHLIKTRGQQVTLRCSSQSGHNTVSWYQQALGQGPQFIFQYYREEENGRGNFPPRFSGLQFPNYSSELNVNALELDDSALYLCASSLLAGGRETQYFGPGTRLLVL.

This clone was picked up one time. The chain is built from TRBV7-9 and TRBJ1-6, with TRBD1 identical over 7 bases. The germline gives CDR1 SEHNR, CDR2 FQNEAQ (reference sequence). V shed 6 bases, J shed 13 bases, and the junction held 12 bases outside the gene matches. The CDR3 spans 14 residues. The CDR3 protein is CASRATGAGSPLHF. The CDR3 DNA reads as TGTGCCAGCAGGGCTACAGGGGCAGGATCCCCCCTCCACTTT.

The rearrangement joins TRBV15 to TRBJ2-1; D unclear. The CDR3 consists of 15 residues. Germline V gives CDR1 LNHNV, CDR2 YYDKDF (reference sequence). V was shortened by 6 bases and J by 3 bases, with 15 bases between the two germline ends. DNA of the CDR3: TGTGCCACCAGTATTAACACCCGACTCTACAATGAGCAGTTCTTC. It codes for CATSINTRLYNEQFF.

V usage is TRBV21-1 and J usage is TRBJ1-2. TRBV21-1 counts as a pseudogene. The CDR3 runs 15 residues. The CDR3: CASSPLRGGRGGYTF. CDR3 DNA sequence: TGTGCCAGCAGCCCCTTGAGGGGGGGCCGAGGTGGCTACACCTTC.

This chain uses TRBV7-2 with TRBJ1-5, with a weak D call TRBD1 (5 bases). Trimming removed 5 bases at V and 4 bases at J, with 12 bases between. Germline loops: CDR1 SGHTA, CDR2 FQGNSA. The CDR3 is 14 amino acids. CDR3 sequence reads: CASSRTGNNQPQHF. Written as DNA, the CDR3 is TGTGCCAGCAGCCGCACAGGAAATAATCAGCCCCAGCATTTT.

The chain recombines TRBV4-3 with TRBJ2-3; D gene unclear. The CDR3 runs to 14 residues. Germline values: CDR1 LGHNA, CDR2 YSLEER. V shed 1 base and J shed 5 bases, with 10 bases lying between them. CDR3 nucleotide sequence: TGCGCCAGCAGCCAAGCCCGACTGATAGATACGCAGTATTTT. It yields the protein CASSQARLIDTQYF.

Concerning this clone: At one end the junction does not follow the germline gene, possibly because of a read error. V and J are TRBV7-7 and TRBJ2-2; D not certain. The CDR3 consists of 15 residues. Germline CDR1 is SSHAT and CDR2 is FNYEAQ (reference sequence). The DNA of the CDR3 is TGTGCTAGCAGCTCCCGACTGGGGAACACCGGGGAGCTGTTTTTT. Translated, it gives CASSSRLGNTGELFF. The full variable domain, rest sourced from reference TRBV7-7 and TRBJ2-2, is GAGVSQSPRYKVTKRGQDVTLRCDPISSHATLYWYQQALGQGPEFLTYFNYEAQPDKSGLPSDRFSAERPEGSISTLTIQRTEQRDSAMYRCASSSRLGNTGELFFGEGSRLTVL.